This TCR beta chain was identified during a study of technical replicates of blood from a handful of donors. Assay: immunoSEQ multiplex PCR; the TCRdb copy retains only in-frame clones and omits some. This table holds about 97,000 clones, approximately 94% found once. CDR3 length equals 14 residues. V lost 3 bases and J lost 8, with 14 bases in between. In germline, CDR1 is LNHDA, CDR2 SQIVND (reference sequence). The sequence came from a human donor in good health. The chain recombines TRBV19 with TRBJ2-1; D is possibly TRBD1 (5 bases). The specimen sequenced was T cells isolated from PBMCs. CDR3 DNA: TGTGCCAGTAGTATTACTTCGACCAGGGATGAGCAGTTCTTC. As protein: CASSITSTRDEQFF. The full variable domain, in which reference TRBV19 and TRBJ2-1 provide the parts outside the CDR3, is DGGITQSPKYLFRKEGQNVTLSCEQNLNHDAMYWYRQDPGQGLRLIYYSQIVNDFQKGDIAEGYSVSREKKESFPLTVTSAQKNPTAFYLCASSITSTRDEQFFGPGTRLTVL.